The text below deals with one T cell receptor (beta chain). The clone's antigen remains unknown. No much larger clone exists at a distance of one base, and base qualities are not known. The immunoSEQ Assay, a bias-controlled multiplex PCR, was used to amplify TCRbeta CDR3 regions from genomic DNA. The authors' pipeline ran thus. The number of nucleated cells in each sample was estimated from the amplification of reference gene primers within the assay. Sequence reads were collapsed and filtered to measure the absolute abundance of every unique TCRbeta CDR3 rearrangement. For each sample, productive Simpson clonality was calculated by taking the square root of Simpson's diversity index across productive rearrangements. As stored in TCRdb, this immuneACCESS dataset retains in-frame rearrangements with V and J assigned. A fraction of the clones does not appear; measured against another copy, unresolved V genes explain less than half of the discrepancy, and the remainder lacks a known reason. V and J calls and clone size are copied from that table; D and trimming were computed from the DNA. Recorded for this sample are more than 300,000 clones; about 90% of them occurred a single time. Of the sample, approximately 1.8% falls within the top ten clones.

The data are from a study of blood T cell repertoires in COVID-19 (dated by TCRdb to the early 2020s). Study-wide context: Recovered participants in ImmuneRACE Cohort 3 were defined as having two consecutive negative NP/OP PCR tests, clearance from a healthcare professional, or resolution of symptoms. Nearly every sample came with metadata listing a de-identified subject ID, COVID-19 status, age in years and sex. The dataset comprised deeply sampled blood TCRbeta repertoires from subjects exposed to, actively infected with, or recovered from COVID-19. Collaborator samples came from the United States, Italy and Spain and covered acute and convalescent phases of COVID-19. The material from the prospective study consisted of cDNA or gDNA derived from T cells, B-cell-depleted T cells, or PBMCs. The samples were drawn from the first 160 participants of the ongoing ImmuneRACE study and from over a thousand subjects provided by 6 global collaborators. Where available, HLA class I and class II types were taken from metadata supplied by the sample provider and were not determined by assay-based typing. A freely available public database, intended as a resource for researchers studying the immune response to SARS-CoV-2, is where the repertoires were released. Overall study results and their limits: The amount of clinical and demographic metadata varied by source and participant and was provided uncurated.

Enrolling through a virtual design, the prospective study's participants ranged in age from roughly 18 to 95 years and lived across 24 United States geographic areas. To assign participants to cohorts, the prospective study relied on clinical history that participants themselves reported in a screening survey and a study questionnaire. In the prospective study, mobile phlebotomists collected whole blood, serum and a nasopharyngeal or oropharyngeal swab from each participant. Participants in the prospective study had the option to provide additional blood draws and questionnaires over an approximately 2-month period. Before DNA extraction, prospective study blood samples were shipped either frozen or at room temperature. This TCR came from a man aged 40-55 years in a cohort exposed to, infected with or recovered from COVID-19 (not recorded which). The source material was PBMCs or T cells enriched from blood (not recorded which).

The sequence in DNA is TGTGCCAGCAGCCAGGCCGGGACAGGGGGAACTTTCTTT. Its amino acids are CASSQAGTGGTFF. The chain was built from TRBV14 and TRBJ1-1, and TRBD1 aligns with 11 junction nucleotides. CDR1 and CDR2 were assigned from the germline V gene as SGHDN and FVKESK. There are 13 amino acids in the CDR3, from cysteine to phenylalanine inclusive. Left in the record is the CDR3 DNA by itself, 39 bases read in frame from the first base. Trimming accounts for 3 bases at V and 12 bases at J, while the number of junction bases matched to no gene is 6.